This T cell receptor (beta chain) was captured by sequencing in a study of blood T cell repertoires in COVID-19. Study information: From T cells, B-cell-depleted T cells, or PBMCs came the material, which was cDNA or gDNA.

Generated by immunoSEQ multiplex PCR, the TCRdb table keeps only in-frame clones and is missing some. The sample comprises 150,000 to 200,000 clones, approximately 73% of which are singletons, and approximately 16% rests with the top ten. Cohorts were determined from participant-reported clinical history. Trimming took 4 bases from V and 4 from J, leaving 11 bases between them. Germline values: CDR1 MRHNA, CDR2 SNTAGT. The CDR3 has 15 amino acids. The chain employs TRBV6-4 and TRBJ2-6, with D perhaps matching TRBD1 (6 bases). This sequence was found in a woman in her forties or fifties with acute COVID-19. The source material was PBMCs or T cells enriched from blood (not recorded which). CDR3 nucleotide sequence: TGTGCCAGCAGTGTAGGGGGAGACGGGGCCAACGTCCTGACTTTC. As protein: CASSVGGDGANVLTF.